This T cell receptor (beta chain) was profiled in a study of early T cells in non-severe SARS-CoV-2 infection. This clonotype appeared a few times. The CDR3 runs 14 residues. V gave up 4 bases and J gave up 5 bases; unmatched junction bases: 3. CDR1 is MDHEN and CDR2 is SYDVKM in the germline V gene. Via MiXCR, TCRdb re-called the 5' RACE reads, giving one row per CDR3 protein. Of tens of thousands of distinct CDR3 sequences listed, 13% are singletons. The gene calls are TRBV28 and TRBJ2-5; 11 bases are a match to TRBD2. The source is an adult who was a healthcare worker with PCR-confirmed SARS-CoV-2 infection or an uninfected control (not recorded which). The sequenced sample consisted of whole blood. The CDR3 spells CASSSTSGVETQYF. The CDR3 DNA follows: TGTGCCAGCAGTTCGACTAGCGGGGTGGAGACCCAGTACTTC.